Listed below are T cell receptor beta chains from one sample, sequenced in a study of CD8 T cells in Susac syndrome. TCRdb ran MiXCR on the immunoSEQ multiplex PCR reads and lists one entry per CDR3 protein. The sample lists a few hundred thousand distinct CDR3 sequences; 75% to 90% were seen once. What was sequenced was CD8+ T cells from PBMCs. Receptors were obtained from a human donor with multiple sclerosis. Each CDR3 is given with its conserved first and last residue. Fields, in order: J gene, clone size, V gene, D gene, CDR3 protein, CDR3 DNA. A D gene is named only where the DNA matches it firmly. The listing skips clone size in some rows; elsewhere it reads once, few, many or a size class.

J gene: TRBJ1-1
clone size: few
V gene: TRBV6-1
D gene: .
CDR3 protein: CAASFNRENTEAFF
CDR3 DNA: TGTGCCGCTTCCTTTAACAGGGAGAACACTGAAGCTTTCTTT

J gene: TRBJ2-3
clone size: .
V gene: TRBV7-8
D gene: .
CDR3 protein: CASSPWFFTQYF
CDR3 DNA: TGTGCCAGCAGCCCGTGGTTTTTTACGCAGTATTTT

J gene: TRBJ2-1
clone size: .
V gene: TRBV10-3
D gene: .
CDR3 protein: CAISDRFNEQFF
CDR3 DNA: TGTGCCATCAGTGATCGGTTCAATGAGCAGTTCTTC

J gene: TRBJ1-1
clone size: .
V gene: TRBV5-1
D gene: TRBD1
CDR3 protein: CASSFEGQGYSNTEAFF
CDR3 DNA: TGCGCCAGCAGCTTCGAGGGACAGGGTTATTCGAACACTGAAGCTTTCTTT

J gene: TRBJ1-1
clone size: .
V gene: TRBV20-1
D gene: .
CDR3 protein: CSAREAGLWNTEAFF
CDR3 DNA: TGCAGTGCTAGAGAGGCGGGACTTTGGAACACTGAAGCTTTCTTT

J gene: TRBJ1-2
clone size: .
V gene: TRBV7-6
D gene: TRBD1
CDR3 protein: CASSPGDRGGYGYTF
CDR3 DNA: TGTGCCAGCAGCCCAGGTGACAGGGGGGGCTATGGCTACACCTTC

J gene: TRBJ1-4
clone size: .
V gene: TRBV12-3/TRBV12-4
D gene: .
CDR3 protein: CASTFGDEKLFF
CDR3 DNA: TGTGCCAGCACTTTCGGAGATGAAAAACTGTTTTTT

J gene: TRBJ2-7
clone size: few
V gene: TRBV11-2
D gene: TRBD1
CDR3 protein: CASSPGTGENREQYF
CDR3 DNA: TGTGCCAGCAGCCCAGGGACAGGGGAGAATAGGGAGCAGTACTTC

J gene: TRBJ2-2
clone size: .
V gene: TRBV12-5
D gene: .
CDR3 protein: CASGLVGHPPNGELFF
CDR3 DNA: TGTGCTAGTGGTTTGGTCGGGCACCCGCCGAACGGGGAGCTGTTTTTT

J gene: TRBJ2-1
clone size: .
V gene: TRBV27
D gene: TRBD1
CDR3 protein: CASYSGTGHYNEQFF
CDR3 DNA: TGTGCCAGCTATTCCGGGACAGGGCATTACAATGAGCAGTTCTTC

J gene: TRBJ2-3
clone size: .
V gene: TRBV28
D gene: .
CDR3 protein: CASSFTAALTDTQYF
CDR3 DNA: TGTGCCAGCAGTTTCACAGCCGCCCTCACAGATACGCAGTATTTT

J gene: TRBJ2-3
clone size: .
V gene: TRBV6-4
D gene: .
CDR3 protein: CASSDSPTDTQYF
CDR3 DNA: TGTGCCAGCAGTGACTCCCCCACAGATACGCAGTATTTT

J gene: TRBJ2-1
clone size: .
V gene: TRBV5-8
D gene: .
CDR3 protein: CASSRTGAVLNEQFF
CDR3 DNA: TGTGCCAGCAGCCGGACGGGAGCAGTTTTGAATGAGCAGTTCTTC

J gene: TRBJ2-2
clone size: once
V gene: TRBV15
D gene: TRBD1
CDR3 protein: CATSSDSTGDTGELFF
CDR3 DNA: TGTGCCACCAGCAGTGATTCCACAGGGGACACCGGGGAGCTGTTTTTT

J gene: TRBJ2-7
clone size: .
V gene: TRBV20-1
D gene: TRBD1
CDR3 protein: CSAGGQGNIYEQYF
CDR3 DNA: TGCAGTGCGGGAGGACAGGGGAACATCTACGAGCAGTACTTC

J gene: TRBJ2-7
clone size: .
V gene: TRBV28
D gene: TRBD1
CDR3 protein: CASSLGTEHSYEQYF
CDR3 DNA: TGTGCCAGCAGTTTGGGGACAGAGCACTCCTACGAGCAGTACTTC

J gene: TRBJ2-1
clone size: .
V gene: TRBV15
D gene: .
CDR3 protein: CATSTYRISYNEQFF
CDR3 DNA: TGTGCCACCAGCACATATAGGATCTCCTACAATGAGCAGTTCTTC

J gene: TRBJ2-1
clone size: .
V gene: TRBV4-1
D gene: .
CDR3 protein: CASSQDTTYNEQFF
CDR3 DNA: TGCGCCAGCAGCCAAGACACAACCTACAATGAGCAGTTCTTC

J gene: TRBJ2-7
clone size: .
V gene: TRBV19
D gene: TRBD1
CDR3 protein: CASSPRTGTLYEQYF
CDR3 DNA: TGTGCCAGTAGTCCGCGGACAGGGACCCTCTACGAGCAGTACTTC

J gene: TRBJ2-2
clone size: .
V gene: TRBV27
D gene: TRBD1
CDR3 protein: CASTRQGHTGELFF
CDR3 DNA: TGTGCCAGCACACGACAGGGGCACACCGGGGAGCTGTTTTTT

J gene: TRBJ2-7
clone size: .
V gene: TRBV4-2
D gene: TRBD1
CDR3 protein: CASSQELAGTGSYEQYF
CDR3 DNA: TGTGCCAGCAGCCAAGAGCTGGCAGGGACAGGGTCCTACGAGCAGTACTTC

J gene: TRBJ2-7
clone size: .
V gene: TRBV20-1
D gene: TRBD1
CDR3 protein: CSARPRQGVYSYEQYF
CDR3 DNA: TGCAGTGCTAGACCGCGACAGGGGGTCTACTCCTACGAGCAGTACTTC